This T cell receptor (beta chain) derives from a study of blood T cell repertoires in COVID-19. Across the whole study: The United States, Italy and Spain provided the acute and convalescent COVID-19 samples. T cells, B-cell-depleted T cells, or PBMCs provided the cDNA or gDNA that served as material.

CDR1 and CDR2 (germline): MGHRA, YSYEKL. The CDR3 sequence is 16 residues long. Trimming removed 0 bases from V and 2 bases from J, with 12 bases in between. In the source study's methods: Counts of nucleated cells, estimated from reference gene primer amplification, were obtained. The table came from immunoSEQ multiplex PCR; TCRdb's copy has only in-frame clones and leaves some out. That table supplies the V and J calls and clone size; D and trimming were determined from the DNA. The sample lists roughly 50,000 clones; 86% were seen once. Sequencing input: peripheral blood. The chain combines TRBV4-1 with TRBJ2-3; a possible D gene is TRBD2 (5 bases). The receptor comes from a human donor in a cohort sampled during active COVID-19. In DNA form, the CDR3 reads TGCGCCAGCAGCCAAGAGGACTCCTCCGTCACAGATACGCAGTATTTT. Protein product: CASSQEDSSVTDTQYF.